This TCR beta chain was obtained from a study of shared T cell receptors in the human thymus. Sequencing used immunoSEQ multiplex PCR; TCRdb keeps in-frame clones, though not all of them. The profile shows 600,000 or so clones, around 87% of them singletons. These data were also reused for a study on human thymus T cells. That study adds: Among the donors, all were healthy Finnish infants having corrective surgery for congenital heart defects. Corrective cardiac surgery supplied the resected thymus tissue.

Sequenced material: thymocytes. The sequence was collected from a boy less than two years old with a congenital heart defect.

In DNA, the CDR3 is TGCAGCGCCAGCCTCCCCTCCGGGACAGGACAGCGGCAGTTCTTC. Its protein product is CSASLPSGTGQRQFF. The J gene is TRBJ2-1, the V gene TRBV29-1; TRBD1 agrees at 8 bases. V gave up 7 bases and J gave up 12 bases; unmatched junction bases: 20. The germline gives CDR1 SQVTM, CDR2 ANQGSEA. The CDR3 consists of 15 residues.